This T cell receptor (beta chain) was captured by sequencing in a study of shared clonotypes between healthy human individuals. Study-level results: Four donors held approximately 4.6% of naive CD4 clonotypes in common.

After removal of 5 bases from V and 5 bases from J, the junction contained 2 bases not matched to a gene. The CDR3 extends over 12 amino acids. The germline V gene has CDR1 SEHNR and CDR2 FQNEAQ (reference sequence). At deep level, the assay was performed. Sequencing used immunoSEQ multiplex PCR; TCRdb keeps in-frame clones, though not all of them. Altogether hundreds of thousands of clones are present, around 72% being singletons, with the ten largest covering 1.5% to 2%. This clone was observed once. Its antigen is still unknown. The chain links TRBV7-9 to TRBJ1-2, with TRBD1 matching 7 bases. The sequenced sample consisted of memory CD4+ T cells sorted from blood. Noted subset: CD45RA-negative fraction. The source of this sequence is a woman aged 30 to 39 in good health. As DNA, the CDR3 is TGTGCCAGCAGCGGGACAGAGTATGGCTACACCTTC. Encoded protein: CASSGTEYGYTF.